One TCR beta chain is described in this entry. This table comes from immunoSEQ multiplex PCR, and its TCRdb copy is limited to in-frame clones, with some not included. The sample holds roughly 76,000 clones, more than 75% seen once. The sample originates from a study of cytotoxic CD8 clonotypes in ibrutinib-treated CLL. This TCR derives from a human donor with chronic lymphocytic leukemia. The source was PBMCs, collected at disease progression, from a patient treated with ibrutinib.

The CDR3: CASSPGLAGGSYNEQFF. In DNA form, the CDR3 reads TGTGCCAGCAGCCCGGGACTAGCGGGAGGTTCCTACAATGAGCAGTTCTTC. The chain links TRBV6-4 to TRBJ2-1; 15 nucleotides line up with TRBD2. CDR3 length: 17 residues. The V gene's germline CDR1 is MRHNA and CDR2 SNTAGT. V trimming: 6 bases; J trimming: 1 base; junction bases outside the gene matches: 4.